The rows below give T cell receptor beta chains drawn from one sample of a study of graft-versus-host responses after intestinal transplantation. Profiling relied on immunoSEQ multiplex PCR, and the TCRdb table lists in-frame clones only, not all of them. The profile shows approximately 89,000 clones, around 90% of them singletons. The sequenced sample was PBMCs, obtained around 68 weeks after intestinal transplant. The receptor source for this set is a human patient who received an intestinal transplant, so some T cells may come from the graft donor. Both conserved end residues are part of each CDR3.

j_gene: TRBJ1-2; v_gene: TRBV6-5; CDR3aa: CASSYLEPQGGYTF
j_gene: TRBJ1-1; v_gene: TRBV5-1; CDR3aa: CASSFLGGGDTEAFF
j_gene: TRBJ2-7; v_gene: TRBV29-1; CDR3aa: CSVENSGRGGEQYF
j_gene: TRBJ1-1; v_gene: TRBV7-9; CDR3aa: CASSLGDADGDTEAFF
j_gene: TRBJ1-2; v_gene: TRBV7-3; CDR3aa: CASSAAGTGNYGYTF
j_gene: TRBJ2-1; v_gene: TRBV5-4; CDR3aa: CASSLSRGGQFF
j_gene: TRBJ1-1; v_gene: TRBV6-1; CDR3aa: CASSVGGILNTEAFF
j_gene: TRBJ2-7; v_gene: TRBV19; CDR3aa: CASSPTSGGSRGVEQYF
j_gene: TRBJ2-3; v_gene: TRBV6-1; CDR3aa: CASTKGVRTDTQYF
j_gene: TRBJ2-5; v_gene: TRBV11-3; CDR3aa: CASSLEAGTGETQYF
j_gene: TRBJ2-7; v_gene: TRBV4-1; CDR3aa: CASSQGPGQYEQYF
j_gene: TRBJ1-2; v_gene: TRBV7-9; CDR3aa: CASSLAYREDYGYTF
j_gene: TRBJ2-5; v_gene: TRBV18; CDR3aa: CASSPRPTGERETQYF
j_gene: TRBJ1-5; v_gene: TRBV25-1; CDR3aa: CASSAGRQSNQPQHF
j_gene: TRBJ2-1; v_gene: TRBV5-1; CDR3aa: CASSLPTLEEQFF
j_gene: TRBJ1-2; v_gene: TRBV21-1; CDR3aa: CASSCQYGYTF
j_gene: TRBJ1-5; v_gene: TRBV5-5; CDR3aa: CASSLLAGLQPQHF
j_gene: TRBJ1-4; v_gene: TRBV9; CDR3aa: CASSRGQGATNEKLFF
j_gene: TRBJ1-1; v_gene: TRBV7-6; CDR3aa: CASSFGNTEAFF
j_gene: TRBJ2-6; v_gene: TRBV6-5; CDR3aa: CASSYSRRSGANVLTF
j_gene: TRBJ2-1; v_gene: TRBV10-1; CDR3aa: CASSLAGGPAEQFF
j_gene: TRBJ2-4; v_gene: TRBV19; CDR3aa: CASSIEGQRNIQYF
j_gene: TRBJ1-5; v_gene: TRBV10-3; CDR3aa: CATQGEDQPQHF
j_gene: TRBJ1-2; v_gene: TRBV19; CDR3aa: CASSTLYRGTNYGYTF